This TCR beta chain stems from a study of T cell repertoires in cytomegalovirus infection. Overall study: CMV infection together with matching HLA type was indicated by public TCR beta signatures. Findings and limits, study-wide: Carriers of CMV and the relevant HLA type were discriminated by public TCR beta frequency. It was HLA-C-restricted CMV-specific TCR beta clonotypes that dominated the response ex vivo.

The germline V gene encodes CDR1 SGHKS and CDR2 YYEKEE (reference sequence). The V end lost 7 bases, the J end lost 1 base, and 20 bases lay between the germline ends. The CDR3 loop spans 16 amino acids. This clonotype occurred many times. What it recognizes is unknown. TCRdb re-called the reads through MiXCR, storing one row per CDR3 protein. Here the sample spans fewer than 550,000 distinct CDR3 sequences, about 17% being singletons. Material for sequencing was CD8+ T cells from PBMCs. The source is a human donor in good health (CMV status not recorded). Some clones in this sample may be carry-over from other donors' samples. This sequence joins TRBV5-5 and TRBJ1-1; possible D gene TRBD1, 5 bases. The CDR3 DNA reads TGTGCCAGCCGCCCCCCGGGGGGTCGTGGGAACACTGAAGCTTTCTTT. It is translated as CASRPPGGRGNTEAFF.